One and the same sample provided the 22 T cell receptor beta chains below, sequenced in a study of shared clonotypes between healthy human individuals. The protocol was immunoSEQ multiplex PCR, while the TCRdb copy is restricted to in-frame clones and leaves out a portion. The data contain about 2.4 million clones, over 85% of them singletons. Sequencing used naive CD4+ T cells sorted from blood. This sample's subset: CD45RA+ positively selected. These receptors were taken from a man in his late teens or twenties in good health.

The genes are TRBV6-5 and TRBJ1-5, with TRBD1 as a possible D gene (6 bases). Germline CDR1 reads MNHEY; CDR2 reads SVGAGI. This CDR3 contains 15 residues. The V gene lost 4 bases and the J gene lost 3 bases, with 13 bases spanning the gap. The CDR3 DNA reads as TGTGCCAGCAGTTCGGACAGAGGGCACAATCAGCCCCAGCATTTT. This gives the protein CASSSDRGHNQPQHF.

A single count supports this clone. The chain employs TRBV19 and TRBJ2-3, with 9 bases that match TRBD1. The germline CDR1 and CDR2 sequences are LNHDA and SQIVND (reference sequence). The CDR3 spans 14 residues. V lost 4 bases and J lost 6; bases outside the gene matches: 5. The CDR3 sequence is CASSTTGGPDTQYF. The DNA of the CDR3 is TGTGCCAGTAGTACGACAGGGGGGCCCGATACGCAGTATTTT.

The genes are TRBV25-1 and TRBJ2-3; TRBD2 might be the D (6 bases). CDR1 MGHDK and CDR2 SYGVNS come from the germline V gene. The V gene lost 2 bases and the J gene lost 0 bases, with 15 bases spanning the gap. The CDR3 covers 17 residues. CDR3 sequence: CASSENQRAGSTDTQYF. The CDR3 nucleotides are TGTGCCAGCAGTGAAAACCAGCGGGCAGGTAGCACAGATACGCAGTATTTT.

Comments on this clone: The sample has other DNA sequences that encode this CDR3 too. The chain joins TRBV5-1 to TRBJ2-1; D gene unclear. CDR3 length: 15 residues. Trimming pared 0 bases from V and 0 bases from J, leaving 7 bases between. The germline V gene has CDR1 SGHRS and CDR2 YFSETQ. CDR3 bases: TGCGCCAGCAGCTTGGTGACAAGCTCCTACAATGAGCAGTTCTTC. Translating it yields CASSLVTSSYNEQFF.

This clone was recorded once. The chain joins TRBV5-8 to TRBJ2-5; D may be TRBD2 (6 bases). V lost 4 bases and J 0 bases, leaving 13 bases between the germline ends. This CDR3 has 15 residues. The germline V gene has CDR1 SGHTS and CDR2 YDEGEE. The CDR3 sequence: CASSMGLKYQETQYF. CDR3 nucleotide sequence: TGTGCCAGCAGCATGGGACTCAAGTACCAAGAGACCCAGTACTTC. The full variable domain, its missing parts supplied by reference TRBV5-8 and TRBJ2-5, is EAGVTQSPTHLIKTRGQQATLRCSPISGHTSVYWYQQALGLGLQFLLWYDEGEERNRGNFPPRFSGRQFPNYSSELNVNALELEDSALYLCASSMGLKYQETQYFGPGTRLLVL.

The genes are TRBV27 and TRBJ2-6; D not resolved. The germline V and J ends were trimmed by 1 base and 0 bases, with 7 bases remaining between them. The CDR3 covers 16 residues. CDR1 is MNHEY and CDR2 is SMNVEV in the germline V gene (reference sequence). CDR3 bases: TGTGCCAGCAGTTTATACCGACCCTCTGGGGCCAACGTCCTGACTTTC. Translated: CASSLYRPSGANVLTF.

V gene TRBV7-2 combines with J gene TRBJ2-1, with 7 bases aligning to TRBD1. The CDR3 length is 16 residues. Germline trimming cut 3 bases from V and 1 base from J; bases unmatched to any gene: 6. Germline assignment: CDR1 SGHTA and CDR2 FQGNSA. CDR3 in DNA: TGTGCCAGCAGCTTGAACAGGGGTAAGTCCTACAATGAGCAGTTCTTC. Encoded protein: CASSLNRGKSYNEQFF.

Turning to this clone: The CDR3 carries no conserved terminal phenylalanine or tryptophan, so it likely arises from a read error. The DNA is left out, because the CDR3 cannot be placed on it with certainty; the CDR3 is given as TCRdb lists it. The J gene is TRBJ2-4, the V gene TRBV19; the table gives TRBD2 as D, unverified against the DNA. The CDR3 numbers 10 amino acids, ends counted. Germline lookup yields CDR1 LNHDA and CDR2 SQIVND (reference sequence). The CDR3 sequence: CASRSRLPSL.

The chain recombines TRBV5-1 with TRBJ2-5; 8 positions agree with TRBD2. Losses at the gene ends were 6 bases for V and 4 bases for J; bases not matched to a gene: 8. This CDR3 has 14 residues. Germline V gene sequence: CDR1 SGHRS, CDR2 YFSETQ. The CDR3 DNA follows: TGCGCCAGCACTCCCGGGAGGGTTGGAGAGACCCAGTACTTC. It is translated as CASTPGRVGETQYF.

The V gene is TRBV2, the J gene TRBJ1-5, with D possibly matching TRBD1 (6 bases). The V end was cut by 6 bases, the J end by 7 bases, with 13 bases between. Looked up from germline, CDR1 is SNHLY and CDR2 is FYNNEI. There are 13 residues in the CDR3. CDR3 region: CASRGGPGQPQHF. For the CDR3, the DNA is TGTGCCAGCAGAGGGGGGCCGGGGCAGCCCCAGCATTTT. The full variable domain, in which reference TRBV2 and TRBJ1-5 provide the parts outside the CDR3, is EPEVTQTPSHQVTQMGQEVILRCVPISNHLYFYWYRQILGQKVEFLVSFYNNEISEKSEIFDDQFSVERPDGSNFTLKIRSTKLEDSAMYFCASRGGPGQPQHFGDGTRLSIL.

The chain recombines TRBV30 with TRBJ2-1, with unresolved D. The CDR3 runs to 10 residues. The V end lost 0 bases, the J end lost 10 bases, and 4 bases lay between the germline ends. CDR1 is GTSNPN and CDR2 is SVGIG in the germline V gene (reference sequence). The CDR3 sequence is CAWSVLEQFF. The CDR3 DNA reads TGTGCCTGGAGTGTATTGGAGCAGTTCTTC.

This chain joins TRBV7-9 and TRBJ2-4; TRBD2 matches at 14 bases. Germline CDR1 and CDR2: SEHNR and FQNEAQ (reference sequence). The CDR3 totals 15 residues. Trimming cost V 5 bases and J 5 bases; bases outside gene matches: 2. In nucleotides, the CDR3 is TGTGCCAGCAGCCTGACTAGCGGGAGGGAAAACATTCAGTACTTC. This encodes CASSLTSGRENIQYF.

The chain is built from TRBV6-4 and TRBJ2-5; D might be TRBD1 or TRBD2, each matching 6 bases. The germline gives CDR1 MRHNA, CDR2 SNTAGT. The CDR3 is 15 amino acids. V was trimmed by 5 bases and J by 7 bases, leaving 20 bases between them. CDR3 sequence reads: CASSPGGSGAVTQYF. CDR3 sequence (DNA): TGTGCCAGCAGTCCCGGGGGCTCAGGGGCGGTGACCCAGTACTTC.

The J gene is TRBJ2-3, the V gene TRBV25-1; 8 bases fit TRBD2. The V and J ends lost 8 bases and 3 bases, in that order; junction bases with no gene match: 10. In germline, CDR1 is MGHDK, CDR2 SYGVNS. This CDR3 has 15 residues. Here the CDR3 reads CASLLSRGRTDTQYF. For the CDR3, the DNA is TGTGCCAGCCTTCTTTCTCGCGGGAGGACAGATACGCAGTATTTT. Together with reference TRBV25-1 and TRBJ2-3, the CDR3 gives the full variable domain: EADIYQTPRYLVIGTGKKITLECSQTMGHDKMYWYQQDPGMELHLIHYSYGVNSTEKGDLSSESTVSRIRTEHFPLTLESARPSHTSQYLCASLLSRGRTDTQYFGPGTRLTVL.

The chain carries TRBV5-4 and TRBJ1-1; 10 bases agree with TRBD1. From germline, CDR1 is SGHNT and CDR2 YYREEE (reference sequence). The CDR3 runs 14 residues. The V and J ends lost 4 bases and 6 bases, in that order; junction bases with no gene match: 6. Here the CDR3 reads CASSPGQGFPEAFF. CDR3 DNA: TGTGCCAGCAGCCCGGGACAGGGGTTCCCTGAAGCTTTCTTT.

The chain is built from TRBV5-6 and TRBJ2-1; no clear D gene. Germline CDR1 and CDR2: SGHDT and YYEEEE. The CDR3 has 16 residues. Trimming shortened V by 3 bases and J by 5 bases, and 18 bases separated the two germline ends. CDR3 in DNA: TGTGCCAGCAGCTCGTTTAATAAAAGGTTCGACAATGAGCAGTTCTTC. As protein: CASSSFNKRFDNEQFF.

The V gene is TRBV5-4, the J gene TRBJ2-1; possibly TRBD1 for D (6 bases). From germline, CDR1 is SGHNT and CDR2 YYREEE (reference sequence). The CDR3 has 15 residues. The ends were cut back, 3 bases at V and 5 bases at J, with 15 bases in the middle. The CDR3 nucleotides are TGTGCCAGCAGCTGGGGTGATACAGGGAACAATGAGCAGTTCTTC. This translates into CASSWGDTGNNEQFF.

CDR3 in DNA: TGTGCCAGCAGACCAGACAGGTTGCAAACCTACGAGCAGTACTTC. This translates into CASRPDRLQTYEQYF. The rearrangement uses TRBV6-5 and TRBJ2-7; TRBD1 might be the D (6 bases). CDR3 length: 15 residues. V dropped 6 bases and J dropped 2 bases, with 17 bases sitting between them. Germline CDR1 and CDR2: MNHEY and SVGAGI.

The J gene is TRBJ2-7, the V gene TRBV18, with D possibly being TRBD2 (6 bases). Trimming took off 3 bases at V and 6 bases at J, with 9 bases between the two ends. The CDR3 length is 12 residues. CDR1 and CDR2 (germline): KGHSH, LQKENI. The CDR3, as DNA: TGTGCCAGCTCACCGGTGGAGGGCGAGCAGTACTTC. Amino acid sequence: CASSPVEGEQYF.

Regarding this clone: Other DNA sequences from this sample encode an identical CDR3 as well. The chain has TRBV6-5 and TRBJ1-1; D is unclear. Germline CDR1 is MNHEY and CDR2 is SVGAGI. Trimming stripped 0 bases from V and 3 bases from J, with 5 bases between. The CDR3 totals 13 residues. CDR3 amino acids: CASSYSRDTEAFF. In nucleotides, the CDR3 is TGTGCCAGCAGTTACTCCAGAGACACTGAAGCTTTCTTT.

Notes on this clone: The sample carries other DNA sequences with the same CDR3. This chain uses TRBV11-2 with TRBJ2-2; 14 bases align to TRBD2. Per germline, CDR1 SGHAT and CDR2 FQNNGV. V gave up 4 bases and J gave up 5 bases; unmatched junction bases: 3. This CDR3 has 16 amino acids. The CDR3, as DNA: TGTGCCAGCAGCTCCGGACTAGCGGGAGGAACCGGGGAGCTGTTTTTT. Translated: CASSSGLAGGTGELFF.

This rearrangement joins TRBV12-5 to TRBJ2-7, with 11 bases fitting TRBD1. The CDR3 sequence is 15 residues long. Losses at the gene ends were 5 bases for V and 5 bases for J; bases not matched to a gene: 8. The germline CDR1 and CDR2 sequences are LGHNT and FRNRAP. CDR3 region: CASGKAGQGAHEQYF. CDR3 DNA: TGTGCTAGTGGTAAGGCAGGACAGGGGGCCCACGAGCAGTACTTC.